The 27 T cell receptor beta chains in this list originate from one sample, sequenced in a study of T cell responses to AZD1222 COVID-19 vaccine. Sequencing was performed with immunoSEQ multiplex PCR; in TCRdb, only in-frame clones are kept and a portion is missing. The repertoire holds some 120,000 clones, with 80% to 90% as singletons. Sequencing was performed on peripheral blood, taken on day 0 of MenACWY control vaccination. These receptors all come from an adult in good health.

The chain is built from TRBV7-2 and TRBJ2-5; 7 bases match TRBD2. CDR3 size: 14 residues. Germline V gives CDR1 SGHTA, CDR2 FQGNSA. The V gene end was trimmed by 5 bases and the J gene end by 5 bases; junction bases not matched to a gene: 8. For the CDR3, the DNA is TGTGCCAGCAGCACCCCGGGGGGTGGGGAGACCCAGTACTTC. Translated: CASSTPGGGETQYF.

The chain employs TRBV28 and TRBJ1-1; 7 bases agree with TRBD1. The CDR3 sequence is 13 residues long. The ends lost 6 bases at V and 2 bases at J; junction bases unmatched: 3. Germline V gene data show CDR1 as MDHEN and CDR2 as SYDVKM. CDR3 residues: CASRDRKNTEAFF. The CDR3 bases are TGTGCCAGCAGGGACAGGAAAAACACTGAAGCTTTCTTT.

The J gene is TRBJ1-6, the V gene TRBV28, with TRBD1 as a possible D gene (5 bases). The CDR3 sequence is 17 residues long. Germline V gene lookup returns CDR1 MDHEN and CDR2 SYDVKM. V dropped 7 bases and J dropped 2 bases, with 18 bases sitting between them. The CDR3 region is CASKGSSEGPYNSPLHF. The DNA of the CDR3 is TGTGCCAGCAAGGGGTCATCGGAGGGCCCCTATAATTCACCCCTCCACTTT.

CDR3 coding DNA: TGCGCCAGCAGCCAACCCCGCGGGACAGGGATTTCCTTTGGAGGCTACACCTTC. Its translation is CASSQPRGTGISFGGYTF. The chain recombines TRBV4-3 with TRBJ1-2, with 9 bases matching TRBD1. Germline lookup yields CDR1 LGHNA and CDR2 YSLEER. This CDR3 has 18 residues. The V and J ends lost 2 bases and 8 bases, in that order; junction bases with no gene match: 18.

This CDR3 is CASSLLGSYGYTF. DNA of the CDR3: TGTGCCAGCAGTTTGTTGGGGTCCTATGGCTACACCTTC. J is TRBJ1-2 and V is TRBV28; D is ambiguous. Trimming cost V 3 bases and J 4 bases, with 9 bases left between them. The V gene's germline CDR1 is MDHEN and CDR2 SYDVKM. The CDR3 loop spans 13 amino acids.

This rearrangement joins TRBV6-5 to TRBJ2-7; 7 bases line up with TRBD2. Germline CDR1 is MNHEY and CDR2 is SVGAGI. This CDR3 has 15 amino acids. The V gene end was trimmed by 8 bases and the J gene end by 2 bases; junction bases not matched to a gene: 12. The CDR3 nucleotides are TGTGCCAGCTCCCAGGCGGGAGACTATCCCTACGAGCAGTACTTC. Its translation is CASSQAGDYPYEQYF.

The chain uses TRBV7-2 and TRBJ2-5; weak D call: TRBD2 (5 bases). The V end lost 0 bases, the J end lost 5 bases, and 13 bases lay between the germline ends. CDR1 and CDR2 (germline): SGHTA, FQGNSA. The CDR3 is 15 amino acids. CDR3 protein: CASSLAYTSSETQYF. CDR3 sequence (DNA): TGTGCCAGCAGCTTAGCTTATACTAGTTCTGAGACCCAGTACTTC.

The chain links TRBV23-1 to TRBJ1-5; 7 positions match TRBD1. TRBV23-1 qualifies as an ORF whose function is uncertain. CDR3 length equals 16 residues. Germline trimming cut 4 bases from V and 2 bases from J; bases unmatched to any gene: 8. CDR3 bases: TGCGCCAGCAGTCTGGACCGGGACAGTGGCAATCAGCCCCAGCATTTT. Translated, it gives CASSLDRDSGNQPQHF.

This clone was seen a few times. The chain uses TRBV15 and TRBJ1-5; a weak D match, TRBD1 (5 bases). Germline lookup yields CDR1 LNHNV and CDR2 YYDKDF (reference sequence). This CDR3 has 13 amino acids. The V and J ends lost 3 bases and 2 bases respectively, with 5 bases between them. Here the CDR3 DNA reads TGTGCCACCAGCAGGGGACGCAATCAGCCCCAGCATTTT. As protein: CATSRGRNQPQHF.

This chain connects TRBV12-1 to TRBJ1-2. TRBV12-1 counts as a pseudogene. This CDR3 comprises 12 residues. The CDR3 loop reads CASSFAPSGYTF. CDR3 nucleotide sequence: TGTGCCAGCAGCTTTGCGCCCTCCGGCTACACCTTC.

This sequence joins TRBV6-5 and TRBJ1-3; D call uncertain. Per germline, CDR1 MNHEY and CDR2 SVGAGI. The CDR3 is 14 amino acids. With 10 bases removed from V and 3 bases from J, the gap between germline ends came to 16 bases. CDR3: CANLKGRFGNTIYF. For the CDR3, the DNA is TGTGCCAACTTGAAGGGCAGGTTTGGAAACACCATATATTTT.

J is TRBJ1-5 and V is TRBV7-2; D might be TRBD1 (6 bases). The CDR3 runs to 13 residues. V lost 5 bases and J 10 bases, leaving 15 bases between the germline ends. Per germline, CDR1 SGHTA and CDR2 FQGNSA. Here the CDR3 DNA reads TGTGCCAGCAGCGCTAACTCAGGGGAACCCCAGCATTTT. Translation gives CASSANSGEPQHF.

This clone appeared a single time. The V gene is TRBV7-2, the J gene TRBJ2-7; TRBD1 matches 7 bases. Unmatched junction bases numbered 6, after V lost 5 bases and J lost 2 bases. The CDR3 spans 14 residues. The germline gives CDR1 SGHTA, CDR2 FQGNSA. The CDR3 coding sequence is TGTGCCAGCAGCCCGCGGACAGGAGCCTACGAGCAGTACTTC. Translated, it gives CASSPRTGAYEQYF.

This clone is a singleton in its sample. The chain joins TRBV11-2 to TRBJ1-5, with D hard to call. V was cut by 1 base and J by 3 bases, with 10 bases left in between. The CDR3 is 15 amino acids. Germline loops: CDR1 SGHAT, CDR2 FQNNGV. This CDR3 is CASSLGGAVNQPQHF. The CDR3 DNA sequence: TGTGCCAGCAGCTTAGGCGGCGCAGTCAATCAGCCCCAGCATTTT.

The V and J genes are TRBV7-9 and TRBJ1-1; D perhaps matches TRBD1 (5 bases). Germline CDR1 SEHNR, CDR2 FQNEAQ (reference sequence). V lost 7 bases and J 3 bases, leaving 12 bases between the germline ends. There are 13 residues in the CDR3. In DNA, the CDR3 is TGTGCCAGCACCGGACAAAGGCACACTGAAGCTTTCTTT. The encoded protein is CASTGQRHTEAFF.

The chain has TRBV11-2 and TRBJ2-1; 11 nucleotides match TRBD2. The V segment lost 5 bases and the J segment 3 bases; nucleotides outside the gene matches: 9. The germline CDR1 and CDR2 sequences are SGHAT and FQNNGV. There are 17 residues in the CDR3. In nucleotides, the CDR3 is TGTGCCAGCAGCATTATAACTAGCGGGGGTCTCTACAATGAGCAGTTCTTC. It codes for CASSIITSGGLYNEQFF.

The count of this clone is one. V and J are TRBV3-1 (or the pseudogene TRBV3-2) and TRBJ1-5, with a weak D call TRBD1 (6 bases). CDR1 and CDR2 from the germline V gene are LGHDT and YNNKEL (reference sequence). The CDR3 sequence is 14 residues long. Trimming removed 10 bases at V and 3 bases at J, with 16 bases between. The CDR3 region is CATVPGHDNQPQHF. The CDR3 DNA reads TGTGCCACCGTTCCGGGACACGACAATCAGCCCCAGCATTTT.

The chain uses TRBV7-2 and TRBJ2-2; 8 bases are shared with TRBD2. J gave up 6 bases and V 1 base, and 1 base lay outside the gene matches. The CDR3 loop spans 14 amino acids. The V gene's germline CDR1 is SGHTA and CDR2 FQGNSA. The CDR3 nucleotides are TGTGCCAGCAGCTTAGGTAGCGGGGCCGGGGAGCTGTTTTTT. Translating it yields CASSLGSGAGELFF.

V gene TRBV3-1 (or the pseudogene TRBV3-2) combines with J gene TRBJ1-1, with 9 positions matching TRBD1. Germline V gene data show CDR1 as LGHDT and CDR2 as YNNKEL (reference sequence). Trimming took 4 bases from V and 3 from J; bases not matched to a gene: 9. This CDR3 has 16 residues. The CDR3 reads CASSPSGTGWDTEAFF. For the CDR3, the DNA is TGTGCCAGCAGCCCTTCCGGGACAGGGTGGGACACTGAAGCTTTCTTT.

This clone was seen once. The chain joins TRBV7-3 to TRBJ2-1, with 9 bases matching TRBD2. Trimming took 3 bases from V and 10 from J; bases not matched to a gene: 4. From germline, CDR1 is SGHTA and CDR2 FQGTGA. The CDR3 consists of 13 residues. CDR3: CASSFSRGGEQFF. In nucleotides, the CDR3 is TGTGCCAGCAGCTTCTCGCGGGGGGGCGAGCAGTTCTTC.

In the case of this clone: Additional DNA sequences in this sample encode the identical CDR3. CDR3 residues: CASSLGLGETQYF. CDR3 DNA: TGCGCCAGCAGCTTAGGCTTGGGCGAGACCCAGTACTTC. V is TRBV5-1 and J is TRBJ2-5; D remains unclear. Trimming took off 2 bases at V and 5 bases at J, with 10 bases between the two ends. Germline assignment: CDR1 SGHRS and CDR2 YFSETQ. The CDR3 is 13 residues long.

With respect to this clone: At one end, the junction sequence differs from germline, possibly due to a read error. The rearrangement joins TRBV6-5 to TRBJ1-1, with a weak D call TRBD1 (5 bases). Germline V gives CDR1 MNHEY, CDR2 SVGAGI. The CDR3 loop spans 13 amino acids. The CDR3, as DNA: TGTGCCAGCAGTAGGGAGGGGAACGCTGAAGCTTTCTTT. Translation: CASSREGNAEAFF.

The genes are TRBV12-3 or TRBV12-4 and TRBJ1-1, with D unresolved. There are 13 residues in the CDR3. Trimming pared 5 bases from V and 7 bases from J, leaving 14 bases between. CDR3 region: CASSRSTVNEAFF. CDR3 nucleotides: TGTGCCAGCAGTCGGAGTACAGTTAATGAAGCTTTCTTT.

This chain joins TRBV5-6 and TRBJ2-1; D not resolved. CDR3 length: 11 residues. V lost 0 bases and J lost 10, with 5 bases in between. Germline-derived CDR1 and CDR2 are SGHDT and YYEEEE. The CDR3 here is CASSLAGEQFF. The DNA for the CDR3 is TGTGCCAGCAGCTTGGCAGGAGAGCAGTTCTTC. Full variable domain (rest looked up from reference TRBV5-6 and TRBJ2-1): DAGVTQSPTHLIKTRGQQVTLRCSPKSGHDTVSWYQQALGQGPQFIFQYYEEEERQRGNFPDRFSGHQFPNYSSELNVNALLLGDSALYLCASSLAGEQFFGPGTRLTVL.

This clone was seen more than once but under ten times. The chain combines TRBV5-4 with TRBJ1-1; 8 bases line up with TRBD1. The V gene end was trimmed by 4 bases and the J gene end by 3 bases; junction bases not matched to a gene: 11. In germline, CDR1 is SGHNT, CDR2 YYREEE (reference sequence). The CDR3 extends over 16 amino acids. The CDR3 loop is CASSPDRGRADTEAFF. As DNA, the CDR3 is TGTGCCAGCAGCCCCGACAGGGGCAGGGCGGACACTGAAGCTTTCTTT.

This CDR3 is CASSLGGISYNEQFF. In DNA, the CDR3 is TGTGCCAGCAGCTTAGGAGGGATCTCCTACAATGAGCAGTTCTTC. This rearrangement joins TRBV11-2 to TRBJ2-1; D is possibly TRBD2 (5 bases). The CDR3 is made up of 15 amino acids. Looked up from germline, CDR1 is SGHAT and CDR2 is FQNNGV. V gave up 1 base and J gave up 0 bases, with 7 bases separating them.

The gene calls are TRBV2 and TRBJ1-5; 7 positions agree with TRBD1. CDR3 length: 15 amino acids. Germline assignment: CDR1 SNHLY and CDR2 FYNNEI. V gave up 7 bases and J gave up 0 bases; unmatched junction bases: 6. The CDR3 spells CASNPGGGSNQPQHF. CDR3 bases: TGTGCCAGCAATCCAGGGGGGGGTAGCAATCAGCCCCAGCATTTT.